The clone carrying this TCR beta chain has a count of ten or more. This sample is drawn from a study of human T cells and chemical hapten exposure. Background on the study: All through the approximately 25-week study, the scalp of each patient received diphenylcyclopropenone doses weekly.

Time point defined: patch test 2, 6 weeks after DPC sensitization. Treatment of the sample: therapeutic diphenylcyclopropenone sensitization with weekly scalp DPC. Each patch test followed a blood draw. In the authors' workflow: Samples contained a median of about 96,000 TCRs, with a range of about 23,224 to 700,000. TCRdb re-analysed the RACE reads in MiXCR, keeping a single row per CDR3 protein. TCRdb, not the original authors, processed these V and J calls. The data show approximately 28,000 distinct CDR3 sequences, with approximately 9% seen just once and approximately 7% held by the top ten. The CDR3 extends over 15 amino acids. V lost 3 bases and J lost 0, with 9 bases in between.

The J gene is TRBJ2-4, the V gene TRBV12-3 or TRBV12-4; D gene ambiguous. This sequence was found in a man under 40 with alopecia areata. Some clones in this sample may be carry-over from other donors' samples. The sample in question was whole blood, obtained in connection with sensitization to the hapten diphenylcyclopropenone (DPC). The CDR3 spells CASSLGGLAKNIQYF. The CDR3 bases are TGTGCCAGCAGTTTGGGCGGATTAGCCAAAAACATTCAGTACTTC.